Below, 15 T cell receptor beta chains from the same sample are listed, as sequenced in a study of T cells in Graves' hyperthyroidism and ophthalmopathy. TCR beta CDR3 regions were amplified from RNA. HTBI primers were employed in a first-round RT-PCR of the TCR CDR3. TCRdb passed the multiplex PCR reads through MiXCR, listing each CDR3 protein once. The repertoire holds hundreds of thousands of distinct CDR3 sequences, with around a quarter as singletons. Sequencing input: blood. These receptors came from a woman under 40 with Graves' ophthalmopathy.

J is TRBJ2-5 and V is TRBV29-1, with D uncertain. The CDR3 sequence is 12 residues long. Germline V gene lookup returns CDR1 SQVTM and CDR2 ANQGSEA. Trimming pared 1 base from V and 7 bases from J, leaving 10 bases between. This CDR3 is CSVEGAVRTQYF. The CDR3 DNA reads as TGCAGCGTTGAAGGGGCAGTCCGGACCCAGTACTTC.

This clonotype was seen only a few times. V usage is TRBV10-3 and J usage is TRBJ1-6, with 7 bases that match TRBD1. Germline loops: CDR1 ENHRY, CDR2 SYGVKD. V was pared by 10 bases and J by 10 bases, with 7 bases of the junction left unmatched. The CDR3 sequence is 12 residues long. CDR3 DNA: TGTGCCACGGGGACAGAAGGATCACCCCTCCACTTT. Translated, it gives CATGTEGSPLHF.

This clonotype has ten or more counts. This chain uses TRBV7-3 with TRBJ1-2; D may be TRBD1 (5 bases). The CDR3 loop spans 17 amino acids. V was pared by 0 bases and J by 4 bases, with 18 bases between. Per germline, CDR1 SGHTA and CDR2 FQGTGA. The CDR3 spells CASSLTASGGFLYGYTF. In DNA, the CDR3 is TGTGCCAGCAGCTTAACGGCCAGCGGGGGTTTCCTCTATGGCTACACCTTC.

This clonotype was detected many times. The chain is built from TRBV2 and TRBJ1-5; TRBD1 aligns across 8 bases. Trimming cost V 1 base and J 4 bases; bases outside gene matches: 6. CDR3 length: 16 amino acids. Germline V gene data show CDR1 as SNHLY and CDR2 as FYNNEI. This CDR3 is CASSEGQGWRNQPQHF. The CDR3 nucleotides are TGTGCCAGCAGTGAAGGACAGGGGTGGAGGAATCAGCCCCAGCATTTT.

The CDR3 sequence: CSARTRRENEQYF. The DNA for the CDR3 is TGCAGTGCTAGAACCAGGAGAGAGAACGAGCAGTACTTC. This rearrangement joins TRBV20-1 to TRBJ2-7; no definite D call. The CDR3 is 13 residues long. Trimming removed 2 bases at V and 5 bases at J, with 13 bases between. Germline V gives CDR1 DFQATT, CDR2 SNEGSKA (reference sequence).

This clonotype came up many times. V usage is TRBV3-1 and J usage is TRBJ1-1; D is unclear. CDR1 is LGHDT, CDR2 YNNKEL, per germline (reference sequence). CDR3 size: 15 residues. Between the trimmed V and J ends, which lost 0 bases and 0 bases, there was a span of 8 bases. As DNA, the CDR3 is TGTGCCAGCAGCCAAGATACGGGAATGAACACTGAAGCTTTCTTT. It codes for CASSQDTGMNTEAFF.

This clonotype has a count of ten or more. CDR3 DNA sequence: TGTGCCAGCAAAGCCCCGGGACAGGGTAGAAGACAGCCCCAGCATTTT. Protein product: CASKAPGQGRRQPQHF. This chain joins TRBV6-2 or TRBV6-3 and TRBJ1-5, with 9 bases that match TRBD1. Germline CDR1 and CDR2: MNHEY and SVGEGT. J was trimmed by 7 bases and V by 7 bases; bases with no gene match: 14. The CDR3 length is 16 residues.

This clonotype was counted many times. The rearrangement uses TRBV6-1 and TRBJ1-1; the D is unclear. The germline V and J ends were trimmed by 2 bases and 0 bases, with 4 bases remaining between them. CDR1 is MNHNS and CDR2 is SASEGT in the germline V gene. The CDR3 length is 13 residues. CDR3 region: CASSEKMNTEAFF. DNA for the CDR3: TGTGCCAGCAGTGAAAAAATGAACACTGAAGCTTTCTTT.

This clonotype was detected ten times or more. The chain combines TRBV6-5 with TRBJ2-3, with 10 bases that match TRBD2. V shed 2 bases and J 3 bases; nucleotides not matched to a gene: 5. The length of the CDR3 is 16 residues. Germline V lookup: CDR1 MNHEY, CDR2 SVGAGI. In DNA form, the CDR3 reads TGTGCCAGCAGTTACCTCCTAGCGGGGGAGACAGATACGCAGTATTTT. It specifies CASSYLLAGETDTQYF.

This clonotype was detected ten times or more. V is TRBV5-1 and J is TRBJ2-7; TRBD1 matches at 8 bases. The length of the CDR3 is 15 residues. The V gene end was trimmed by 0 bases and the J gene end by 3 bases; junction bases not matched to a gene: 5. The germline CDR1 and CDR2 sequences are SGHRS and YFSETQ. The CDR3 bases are TGCGCCAGCAGCTTGGCGGCAGGGGGCAACTACGAGCAGTACTTC. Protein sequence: CASSLAAGGNYEQYF.

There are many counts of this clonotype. The CDR3 reads CATMLTEPYGYTF. DNA for the CDR3: TGTGCCACCATGTTGACGGAACCTTATGGCTACACCTTC. This sequence joins TRBV19 and TRBJ1-2; D is undetermined. The CDR3 length is 13 residues. V was pared by 10 bases and J by 5 bases, with 17 bases between. Germline V lookup: CDR1 LNHDA, CDR2 SQIVND (reference sequence).

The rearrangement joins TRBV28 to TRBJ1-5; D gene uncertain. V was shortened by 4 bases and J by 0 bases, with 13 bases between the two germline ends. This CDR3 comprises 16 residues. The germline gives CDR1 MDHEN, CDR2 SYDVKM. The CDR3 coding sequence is TGTGCCAGCAGTTCCCCCCCAGCAGATAGCAATCAGCCCCAGCATTTT. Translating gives CASSSPPADSNQPQHF. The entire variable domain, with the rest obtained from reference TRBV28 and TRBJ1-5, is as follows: DVKVTQSSRYLVKRTGEKVFLECVQDMDHENMFWYRQDPGLGLRLIYFSYDVKMKEKGDIPEGYSVSREKKERFSLILESASTNQTSMYLCASSSPPADSNQPQHFGDGTRLSIL.

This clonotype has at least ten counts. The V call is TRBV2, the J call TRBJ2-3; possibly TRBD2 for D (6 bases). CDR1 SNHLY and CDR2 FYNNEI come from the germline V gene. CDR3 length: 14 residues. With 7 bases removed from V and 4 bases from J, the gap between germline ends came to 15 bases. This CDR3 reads CASNALAGADTQYF. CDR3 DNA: TGTGCCAGCAACGCACTAGCCGGGGCAGATACGCAGTATTTT.

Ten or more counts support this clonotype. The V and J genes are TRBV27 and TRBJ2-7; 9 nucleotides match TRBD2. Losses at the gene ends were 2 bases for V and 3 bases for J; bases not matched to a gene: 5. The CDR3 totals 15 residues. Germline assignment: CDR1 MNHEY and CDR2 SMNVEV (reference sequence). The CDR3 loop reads CASSLIGTSHYEQYF. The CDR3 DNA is TGTGCCAGCAGTTTAATCGGGACTAGCCACTACGAGCAGTACTTC.

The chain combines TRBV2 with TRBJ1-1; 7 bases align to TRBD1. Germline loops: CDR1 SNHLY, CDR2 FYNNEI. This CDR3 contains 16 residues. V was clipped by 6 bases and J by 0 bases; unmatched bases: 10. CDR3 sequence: CASRGAGTALNTEAFF. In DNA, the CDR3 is TGTGCCAGCAGAGGGGCCGGGACAGCCCTGAACACTGAAGCTTTCTTT.